This T cell receptor (beta chain) stems from a study of early T cells in non-severe SARS-CoV-2 infection. As for the study in general: Whole-blood bulk RNA, unsorted, was sequenced, and chains were unpaired. Study-level results: Matches to VDJdb favored anti-spike CD8 responses and missed private and CD4 specificities.

Comments on this clonotype: Its matching antigen is unknown.

Each single cDNA molecule received a unique molecular identifier. Via MiXCR, TCRdb re-called the 5' RACE reads, giving one row per CDR3 protein. Among fewer than 120,000 distinct CDR3 sequences listed, 10% to 15% were seen once. The V and J ends lost 0 bases and 5 bases, in that order; junction bases with no gene match: 6. CDR3 length: 17 amino acids. Germline CDR1 is SGHNT and CDR2 is YYREEE (reference sequence). This TCR derives from an adult who was a healthcare worker with PCR-confirmed SARS-CoV-2 infection or an uninfected control (not recorded which). The chain couples TRBV5-4 to TRBJ2-5; TRBD2 aligns across 14 bases. The sequencing here drew on whole blood, taken at baseline. CDR3 DNA sequence: TGTGCCAGCAGCTTGGCCGCGGGGACTAGCGGGGGTGAGACCCAGTACTTC. This sequence encodes CASSLAAGTSGGETQYF.